This T cell receptor (beta chain) was observed in a study of T cells in Graves' hyperthyroidism and ophthalmopathy. Study-wide results and limits: Stable hyperthyroidism was separated from ophthalmopathy by a model based on 13 V-J features.

This clonotype has just a few counts. As yet, its antigen is unknown. Researchers amplified the TCR beta CDR3 regions from RNA transcripts. With the HTBI primer set, the TCR CDR3 went through a first round of RT-PCR. MiXCR, applied by TCRdb to the multiplex PCR reads, yields one record per CDR3 protein. The data contain around 340,000 distinct CDR3 sequences, 15% to 20% of them singletons. The ends were cut back, 4 bases at V and 4 bases at J, with 13 bases in the middle. CDR1 is LNHDA and CDR2 is SQIVND in the germline V gene (reference sequence). The CDR3 has 14 residues. Sequenced material: blood. The rearrangement uses TRBV19 and TRBJ1-1; D unclear. The source is a woman aged 45-59 years with Graves' hyperthyroidism. For the CDR3, the DNA is TGTGCCAGTAGTACCTCCCCAGTGAGCACTGAAGCTTTCTTT. Its translation: CASSTSPVSTEAFF. The full variable domain, with the rest looked up from reference TRBV19 and TRBJ1-1, is DGGITQSPKYLFRKEGQNVTLSCEQNLNHDAMYWYRQDPGQGLRLIYYSQIVNDFQKGDIAEGYSVSREKKESFPLTVTSAQKNPTAFYLCASSTSPVSTEAFFGQGTRLTVV.